These T cell receptor beta chains were read from a single sample in a study of blood T cell repertoires in COVID-19. Produced via immunoSEQ multiplex PCR; TCRdb's table is partial and in-frame only. The table records fewer than 150,000 clones, around 77% of them present only once. Sequencing was done on a sample of peripheral blood. The receptors were sampled from a human donor in a cohort sampled during active COVID-19. The CDR3 runs from the conserved cysteine through the conserved F or W. The D gene is left open where the match is weak. Not every row has a clone size; where given, it reads once, few, many or a size class.

J: TRBJ2-7
V: TRBV5-1
D: .
length: 15
size: .
CDR3: CASSLEGVGGYEQYF
DNA: TGCGCCAGCAGCTTGGAAGGAGTGGGTGGCTACGAGCAGTACTTC

J: TRBJ1-2
V: TRBV6-5
D: .
length: 12
size: .
CDR3: CASSRNLRGYTF
DNA: TGTGCCAGCAGTAGGAATTTGCGGGGCTACACCTTC

J: TRBJ2-7
V: TRBV6-6
D: TRBD2
length: 16
size: .
CDR3: CASSYSGAGVPLEQYF
DNA: TGTGCCAGCAGTTACTCAGGAGCGGGGGTCCCCCTGGAGCAGTACTTC

J: TRBJ2-5
V: TRBV6-6
D: TRBD1
length: 14
size: .
CDR3: CASSKTGSAETQYF
DNA: TGTGCCAGCAGCAAGACAGGGAGTGCAGAGACCCAGTACTTC

J: TRBJ2-2
V: TRBV2
D: .
length: 15
size: few
CDR3: CASSDGQANTGELFF
DNA: TGTGCCAGCAGTGACGGCCAGGCGAACACCGGGGAGCTGTTTTTT

J: TRBJ1-2
V: TRBV20-1
D: .
length: 13
size: once
CDR3: CSASPRVDYGYTF
DNA: TGCAGTGCTAGTCCGAGGGTGGACTATGGCTACACCTTC

J: TRBJ2-1
V: TRBV12-3/TRBV12-4
D: .
length: 10
size: .
CDR3: CASSTNEQFF
DNA: TGTGCCAGCAGTACTAATGAGCAGTTCTTC

J: TRBJ1-4
V: TRBV7-9
D: .
length: 16
size: .
CDR3: CASSLGGGTTNEKLFF
DNA: TGTGCCAGCAGCTTAGGGGGCGGCACAACTAATGAAAAACTGTTTTTT

J: TRBJ2-1
V: TRBV4-1
D: TRBD2
length: 16
size: .
CDR3: CASSQVGSGGRNEQFF
DNA: TGCGCCAGCAGCCAAGTGGGTAGCGGGGGCCGCAATGAGCAGTTCTTC

J: TRBJ1-4
V: TRBV10-2
D: TRBD1
length: 14
size: .
CDR3: CASREDRTDGKLFF
DNA: TGCGCCAGCAGGGAGGACAGGACCGATGGTAAACTGTTTTTT

J: TRBJ2-5
V: TRBV6-5
D: TRBD1
length: 15
size: .
CDR3: CASSPRGRTEETQYF
DNA: TGTGCCAGCAGCCCAAGGGGGCGGACAGAAGAGACCCAGTACTTC

J: TRBJ2-2
V: TRBV6-6
D: .
length: 15
size: .
CDR3: CASRIPTSGPGELFF
DNA: TGTGCCAGCAGAATACCTACCTCCGGTCCCGGGGAGCTGTTTTTT

J: TRBJ2-1
V: TRBV6-5
D: TRBD1
length: 14
size: .
CDR3: CASSTGQVYNEQFF
DNA: TGTGCCAGCAGTACGGGACAGGTCTACAATGAGCAGTTCTTC

J: TRBJ1-2
V: TRBV15
D: .
length: 13
size: .
CDR3: CATSRIDWGGDTF
DNA: TGTGCCACCAGCAGGATCGACTGGGGAGGCGACACCTTC

J: TRBJ2-2
V: TRBV19
D: .
length: 16
size: many
CDR3: CASSAFAGAMTGELFF
DNA: TGTGCCAGTAGTGCCTTCGCGGGGGCAATGACCGGGGAGCTGTTTTTT

J: TRBJ1-5
V: TRBV19
D: .
length: 14
size: .
CDR3: CASAAEGSNQPQHF
DNA: TGTGCCAGCGCCGCGGAGGGTAGCAATCAGCCCCAGCATTTT

J: TRBJ2-7
V: TRBV2
D: .
length: 15
size: .
CDR3: CASSALGGRTYEQYF
DNA: TGTGCCAGCAGCGCCTTAGGGGGTCGAACCTACGAGCAGTACTTC

J: TRBJ1-3
V: TRBV7-9
D: TRBD1
length: 16
size: .
CDR3: CASSLGDRISGNTIYF
DNA: TGTGCCAGCAGCTTAGGGGACAGAATCTCTGGAAACACCATATATTTT

J: TRBJ2-1
V: TRBV19
D: TRBD1
length: 15
size: .
CDR3: CASSITQDRVGRWFF
DNA: TGTGCCAGTAGTATCACCCAGGACAGGGTCGGTCGGTGGTTCTTC

J: TRBJ1-3
V: TRBV2
D: .
length: 14
size: few
CDR3: CASVRESSGNTIYF
DNA: TGTGCCAGCGTCCGGGAGAGCTCTGGAAACACCATATATTTT

J: TRBJ1-4
V: TRBV3-1/TRBV3-2
D: .
length: 12
size: .
CDR3: CASSPFSEKLFF
DNA: TGTGCCAGCAGCCCCTTCTCTGAAAAACTGTTTTTT

J: TRBJ2-2
V: TRBV4-2
D: TRBD2
length: 15
size: .
CDR3: CASSTRGGLTGELFF
DNA: TGTGCCAGCAGCACGCGGGGGGGTTTAACCGGGGAGCTGTTTTTT

J: TRBJ1-2
V: TRBV27
D: .
length: 13
size: .
CDR3: CASSPRGYYGYTF
DNA: TGTGCCAGCAGTCCCAGGGGTTACTATGGCTACACCTTC

J: TRBJ1-6
V: TRBV19
D: .
length: 13
size: .
CDR3: CASAYSYNSPLHF
DNA: TGTGCCAGTGCCTACTCCTATAATTCACCCCTCCACTTT

J: TRBJ1-2
V: TRBV28
D: .
length: 15
size: .
CDR3: CASIRGDGTNYGYTF
DNA: TGTGCCAGCATAAGGGGTGACGGAACTAACTATGGCTACACCTTC

J: TRBJ1-1
V: TRBV18
D: .
length: 14
size: .
CDR3: CASSPQVRDTEAFF
DNA: TGTGCCAGCTCACCACAGGTCAGGGACACTGAAGCTTTCTTT

J: TRBJ1-6
V: TRBV19
D: .
length: 13
size: .
CDR3: CASSNSFNSPLHF
DNA: TGTGCCAGTAGTAACAGCTTTAATTCACCCCTCCACTTT

J: TRBJ1-6
V: TRBV3-1/TRBV3-2
D: TRBD1
length: 14
size: .
CDR3: CASSQGQGFSPLHF
DNA: TGTGCCAGCAGCCAGGGACAGGGTTTCTCACCCCTCCACTTT

J: TRBJ2-2
V: TRBV12-5
D: TRBD2
length: 16
size: once
CDR3: CASGGQGLAYTGELFF
DNA: TGTGCTAGTGGTGGTCAGGGACTAGCCTACACCGGGGAGCTGTTTTTT

J: TRBJ1-2
V: TRBV18
D: .
length: 12
size: .
CDR3: CASSTASYGYTF
DNA: TGTGCCAGCTCAACAGCCAGCTATGGCTACACCTTC

J: TRBJ2-3
V: TRBV5-6
D: .
length: 12
size: .
CDR3: CASSRTRDTQYF
DNA: TGTGCCAGCAGCAGGACACGGGATACGCAGTATTTT

J: TRBJ1-2
V: TRBV6-5
D: .
length: 12
size: .
CDR3: CVVRGDWYGYTF
DNA: TGTGTCGTCCGGGGGGATTGGTATGGCTACACCTTC

J: TRBJ2-5
V: TRBV7-9
D: .
length: 15
size: .
CDR3: CASSPLRGPQETQYF
DNA: TGTGCCAGCAGCCCCTTAAGGGGTCCCCAAGAGACCCAGTACTTC

J: TRBJ1-4
V: TRBV15
D: .
length: 14
size: .
CDR3: CATSRDGRGSKLFF
DNA: TGTGCCACCAGCAGAGATGGGAGGGGCTCAAAACTGTTTTTT

J: TRBJ1-2
V: TRBV6-5
D: .
length: 15
size: .
CDR3: CASSLNPDSHYGYTF
DNA: TGTGCCAGCAGTTTAAACCCGGACAGCCACTATGGCTACACCTTC

J: TRBJ2-3
V: TRBV30
D: .
length: 13
size: once
CDR3: CAWSPPGADTQYF
DNA: TGTGCCTGGAGTCCCCCGGGGGCAGATACGCAGTATTTT

J: TRBJ2-5
V: TRBV4-2
D: .
length: 14
size: .
CDR3: CASSQDVGAETQYF
DNA: TGTGCCAGCAGCCAAGATGTAGGGGCAGAGACCCAGTACTTC

J: TRBJ2-5
V: TRBV30
D: TRBD2
length: 15
size: .
CDR3: CAWKSSGGAWETQYF
DNA: TGTGCCTGGAAGTCTAGCGGGGGGGCCTGGGAGACCCAGTACTTC

J: TRBJ1-3
V: TRBV5-4
D: TRBD1
length: 14
size: .
CDR3: CASSLQGAGNTIYF
DNA: TGTGCCAGCAGCCTACAGGGGGCGGGAAACACCATATATTTT

J: TRBJ1-6
V: TRBV7-3
D: .
length: 15
size: few
CDR3: CASSLRRDYNSPLHF
DNA: TGTGCCAGCAGCTTAAGACGGGATTATAATTCACCCCTCCACTTT

J: TRBJ1-2
V: TRBV11-2
D: .
length: 11
size: .
CDR3: CASSAGYGYTF
DNA: TGTGCCAGCAGCGCAGGGTATGGCTACACCTTC

J: TRBJ1-3
V: TRBV7-9
D: .
length: 13
size: .
CDR3: CASSVRERNTIYF
DNA: TGTGCCAGCAGTGTAAGGGAGAGAAACACCATATATTTT

J: TRBJ2-7
V: TRBV30
D: .
length: 13
size: .
CDR3: CAWSVSGRHEQYF
DNA: TGTGCCTGGAGTGTATCAGGGCGCCACGAGCAGTACTTC

J: TRBJ1-1
V: TRBV2
D: .
length: 14
size: .
CDR3: CASRKDSMNTEAFF
DNA: TGTGCCAGCAGGAAGGACAGCATGAACACTGAAGCTTTCTTT

J: TRBJ2-7
V: TRBV6-1
D: .
length: 12
size: .
CDR3: CASSETGREQYF
DNA: TGTGCCAGCAGTGAGACGGGGAGAGAGCAGTACTTC

J: TRBJ1-6
V: TRBV9
D: TRBD1
length: 15
size: few
CDR3: CASSVEVTGGSPLHF
DNA: TGTGCCAGCAGCGTAGAAGTGACAGGGGGCTCACCCCTCCACTTT

J: TRBJ1-1
V: TRBV7-8
D: .
length: 14
size: .
CDR3: CASSLQTEIPEAFF
DNA: TGTGCCAGCAGCCTCCAGACAGAAATCCCTGAAGCTTTCTTT

J: TRBJ1-2
V: TRBV3-1/TRBV3-2
D: .
length: 15
size: once
CDR3: CASSLQGGGSYGYTF
DNA: TGTGCCAGCAGCCTCCAGGGTGGGGGCTCCTATGGCTACACCTTC

J: TRBJ1-1
V: TRBV4-2
D: .
length: 15
size: .
CDR3: CASSQKGEEGTEAFF
DNA: TGTGCCAGCAGCCAAAAAGGGGAGGAGGGAACTGAAGCTTTCTTT

J: TRBJ1-4
V: TRBV18
D: TRBD1
length: 15
size: .
CDR3: CASSPPDRGHEKLFF
DNA: TGTGCCAGCTCACCCCCCGACAGGGGGCATGAAAAACTGTTTTTT

J: TRBJ1-3
V: TRBV13
D: TRBD1
length: 17
size: .
CDR3: CASSLRPGTDSGNTIYF
DNA: TGTGCCAGCAGCTTACGCCCGGGGACAGACTCTGGAAACACCATATATTTT

J: TRBJ2-3
V: TRBV11-2
D: .
length: 19
size: .
CDR3: CASSLAWNTRDTSTDTQYF
DNA: TGTGCCAGCAGCTTAGCTTGGAACACCCGGGATACTAGCACAGATACGCAGTATTTT

J: TRBJ1-5
V: TRBV4-2
D: TRBD1
length: 15
size: .
CDR3: CASSPSGQGGQPQHF
DNA: TGTGCCAGCAGCCCCTCCGGACAGGGTGGACAGCCCCAGCATTTT